This TCR beta chain is from a study of OX40 agonist ivuxolimab in advanced cancers. Overall study context: Ivuxolimab was delivered to patients intravenously every 2 weeks at doses spanning 0.01 to 10 mg/kg.

Regarding the study as a whole: Clonal expansion was seen in CD4+ and CD8+ blood T cells by week 6 at 0.1 to 3.0 mg/kg.

The assay was immunoSEQ multiplex PCR, and TCRdb's table has in-frame clones only and misses some. In the table there are just over 80,000 clones, more than 70% of which are singletons. The germline CDR1 and CDR2 sequences are SGHTA and FQGTGA. CDR3 length: 14 amino acids. Trimming cost V 2 bases and J 2 bases, with 9 bases left between them. As for this clone: No antigen is known for it.

The sample was CD4+ or CD8+ T cells sorted from blood, taken in a trial of the OX40 agonist ivuxolimab. The rearrangement joins TRBV7-3 to TRBJ2-5, with a possible D match to TRBD2 (7 bases). This TCR came from an adult with an advanced solid tumor such as melanoma, head and neck, liver or kidney cancer. For the CDR3, the DNA is TGTGCCAGCAGCTTAGGGAGGGGGCAAGAGACCCAGTACTTC. Protein: CASSLGRGQETQYF.